This TCR beta chain derives from a study of beta chain features in type 1 diabetes. Concerning this clone: Its target is unknown.

Researchers reported sorting CD4+ naive, central memory, regulatory and stem cell-like memory cells via CD45RO/CCR7/CD25/CD127/CD95/CD27. The study reverse transcribed the entire isolated RNA, so it sequenced expressed TCRB transcripts. Assay: immunoSEQ multiplex PCR; the TCRdb copy retains only in-frame clones and omits some. Here the sample spans some 120,000 clones, around a sixth being singletons. Overall study results and limits: Shorter TCRB CDR3s, moderately but significantly so, were found in Type 1 diabetes patients in all four CD4+ subsets. Patients and controls would be equally affected if PCR favored shorter templates. For type 1 diabetes patients, VDJ junctions showed fewer insertions and more deletions.

The sample comprised central memory CD4+ T cells from blood. The receptor's source is a man aged 18 to 29 with type 1 diabetes.

The CDR3 reads CASTEQAYEQYF. The CDR3 DNA reads as TGTGCCAGCACCGAACAGGCTTACGAGCAGTACTTC. V usage is TRBV7-9 and J usage is TRBJ2-7, with TRBD1 as a possible D gene (5 bases). The germline V gene encodes CDR1 SEHNR and CDR2 FQNEAQ (reference sequence). This CDR3 spans 12 amino acids. The V end lost 7 bases, the J end lost 4 bases, and 11 bases lay between the germline ends.